The 16 T cell receptor beta chains below were found in one sample sequenced in a study of shared T cell receptors in the human thymus. TCRdb's copy holds only in-frame clones and misses some; the assay was immunoSEQ multiplex PCR. The table records 630,000 or so clones, more than 75% of them present only once. These same data were also listed under a study on human thymus T cells.

Sequenced sample: thymocytes. All receptors come from a boy under two years old with a congenital heart defect.

V is TRBV12-5 and J is TRBJ1-5; D remains ambiguous. The CDR3 has 14 amino acids. V dropped 6 bases and J dropped 1 base, with 10 bases sitting between them. Germline CDR1 and CDR2: LGHNT and FRNRAP. CDR3 sequence (DNA): TGTGCTAGTGGGCCTTCTCGGAGCAATCAGCCCCAGCATTTT. This encodes CASGPSRSNQPQHF.

On this clone: Mismatch with germline at one junction end may stem from a read error. The chain recombines TRBV6-5 with TRBJ1-1; D remains unclear. The germline gives CDR1 MNHEY, CDR2 SVGAGI. The CDR3 is 13 residues long. This CDR3 reads CASSYGLESYSHF. Here the CDR3 DNA reads TGTGCCAGCAGTTACGGGTTGGAATCCTATAGCCATTTT.

This clone was seen a single time. The chain links TRBV30 to TRBJ2-5; possible D gene TRBD2, 6 bases. The J call could be wrong; TRBJ2-7 is a better fit for the DNA end. The CDR3 contains 11 residues. Per the germline V gene, CDR1 is GTSNPN and CDR2 is SVGIG (reference sequence). DNA of the CDR3: TGTCGCGGGGAGCGAGGGTACGAGCAGTACTTC. Amino acids: CRGERGYEQYF.

The chain joins TRBV19 to TRBJ2-7; 7 nucleotides match TRBD2. With V trimmed by 4 bases and J by 4 bases, 7 bases remained unmatched. The CDR3 spans 14 residues. In germline, CDR1 is LNHDA, CDR2 SQIVND (reference sequence). In DNA form, the CDR3 reads TGTGCCAGTAGTAACGGGAGGAATGAGTACGAGCAGTACTTC. It is translated as CASSNGRNEYEQYF.

The chain links TRBV6-1 to TRBJ2-2, with D perhaps TRBD1 (6 bases). Per germline, CDR1 MNHNS and CDR2 SASEGT. Trimming left V 3 bases short and J 7 bases short, with 12 bases between. There are 14 residues in the CDR3. The CDR3 DNA sequence: TGTGCCAGCAGTGATGGGGGCGGCCGCGGGGAGCTGTTTTTT. Its protein product is CASSDGGGRGELFF.

The sample holds one count of this clone. V usage is TRBV5-1 and J usage is TRBJ2-1; 8 positions match TRBD2. Unmatched junction bases numbered 12, after V lost 4 bases and J lost 6 bases. This CDR3 spans 16 amino acids. Germline V gene data show CDR1 as SGHRS and CDR2 as YFSETQ. This chain's CDR3 is CASSLLVAGTFNEQFF. The CDR3 nucleotides read TGCGCCAGCAGCCTACTAGTAGCGGGGACTTTCAATGAGCAGTTCTTC.

V usage is TRBV28 and J usage is TRBJ2-1, with D perhaps matching TRBD1 (6 bases). The V end lost 6 bases, the J end lost 5 bases, and 29 bases lay between the germline ends. Germline CDR1 MDHEN, CDR2 SYDVKM. CDR3 length: 19 amino acids. The CDR3 is CASSLKSNNSEWTDNEQFF. CDR3 nucleotides: TGTGCCAGCAGCCTCAAATCGAACAACTCAGAATGGACAGACAATGAGCAGTTCTTC.

The gene calls are TRBV5-1 and TRBJ1-5; 8 positions agree with TRBD1. J gave up 4 bases and V 0 bases, and 6 bases lay outside the gene matches. The CDR3 runs to 16 residues. Germline V CDR1 and CDR2: SGHRS, YFSETQ. The DNA of the CDR3 is TGCGCCAGCAGCTTGGGTAGTAGACAGGGGAATCAGCCCCAGCATTTT. Its translation: CASSLGSRQGNQPQHF.

This sequence joins TRBV6-5 and TRBJ2-3; 7 bases line up with TRBD2. Germline V CDR1 and CDR2: MNHEY, SVGAGI. The ends lost 0 bases at V and 4 bases at J; junction bases unmatched: 7. The CDR3 sequence is 16 residues long. The CDR3 region has the DNA TGTGCCAGCAGTTACTCGAGCCTAGCGGCCGCAGATACGCAGTATTTT. It translates to CASSYSSLAAADTQYF.

The V gene is TRBV28, the J gene TRBJ2-1; D is perhaps TRBD2 (5 bases). V lost 6 bases and J 3 bases, leaving 12 bases between the germline ends. From germline, CDR1 is MDHEN and CDR2 SYDVKM. The CDR3 spans 14 residues. The CDR3 loop reads CASSYEGSYNEQFF. For the CDR3, the DNA is TGTGCCAGCAGCTACGAAGGGAGCTACAATGAGCAGTTCTTC.

This clone appeared a single time. The rearrangement links TRBV5-1 to TRBJ2-1; 15 bases agree with TRBD2. CDR3 length: 16 amino acids. From germline, CDR1 is SGHRS and CDR2 YFSETQ. V was pared by 4 bases and J by 8 bases, with 7 bases of the junction left unmatched. The CDR3 bases are TGCGCCAGCAGCCCCTGGACTAGCGGGAGGGTCTATGAGCAGTTCTTC. Translation gives CASSPWTSGRVYEQFF.

The chain is built from TRBV11-2 and TRBJ2-1; 7 positions match TRBD2. Per germline, CDR1 SGHAT and CDR2 FQNNGV. V lost 5 bases, J lost 0 bases, and 7 bases stayed unmatched. The CDR3 runs to 16 residues. Here the CDR3 DNA reads TGTGCCAGCAGCCATCTAGCGGATAACTCCTACAATGAGCAGTTCTTC. Translated, it gives CASSHLADNSYNEQFF.

The rearrangement joins TRBV9 to TRBJ2-2, with D maybe TRBD2 (5 bases). The germline V and J ends were trimmed by 1 base and 0 bases, with 10 bases remaining between them. The CDR3 extends over 16 amino acids. In germline, CDR1 is SGDLS, CDR2 YYNGEE. The CDR3: CASSVSGVPNTGELFF. CDR3 coding DNA: TGTGCCAGCAGCGTATCCGGGGTACCGAACACCGGGGAGCTGTTTTTT.

This clone was detected once. This chain uses TRBV7-2 with TRBJ2-7; 9 positions agree with TRBD2. The junction had 13 bases not matched to a gene; V was cut back by 4 bases and J by 0 bases. Per germline, CDR1 SGHTA and CDR2 FQGNSA. The CDR3 is made up of 18 amino acids. Written as DNA, the CDR3 is TGTGCCAGCAGCTCTGGGACAGCGGGAGGACGACGCTCCTACGAGCAGTACTTC. Its translation: CASSSGTAGGRRSYEQYF. The complete variable domain, with remaining parts taken from reference TRBV7-2 and TRBJ2-7, reads GAGVSQSPSNKVTEKGKDVELRCDPISGHTALYWYRQSLGQGLEFLIYFQGNSAPDKSGLPSDRFSAERTGGSVSTLTIQRTQQEDSAVYLCASSSGTAGGRRSYEQYFGPGTRLTVT.

This chain connects TRBV9 to TRBJ2-2; 7 positions agree with TRBD1. The V gene end was trimmed by 3 bases and the J gene end by 2 bases; junction bases not matched to a gene: 4. Germline V gene lookup returns CDR1 SGDLS and CDR2 YYNGEE. This CDR3 has 15 residues. CDR3 protein: CASSGGQFNTGELFF. CDR3 DNA: TGTGCCAGCAGCGGGGGACAGTTCAACACCGGGGAGCTGTTTTTT.

V and J are TRBV18 and TRBJ1-2; possibly TRBD1 for D (5 bases). Germline assignment: CDR1 KGHSH and CDR2 LQKENI. The CDR3 has 15 amino acids. The V and J ends lost 6 bases and 3 bases respectively, with 17 bases between them. Here the CDR3 DNA reads TGTGCCAGCTCCCCCAGGTGGACACCGTACTATGGCTACACCTTC. This codes for CASSPRWTPYYGYTF.